The 18 T cell receptor beta chains below all came from one sample that was sequenced in a study of response to subunit inactivated influenza vaccine. One entry per CDR3 protein results from TCRdb running MiXCR on the RT-PCR reads. This table holds about 800,000 distinct CDR3 sequences, approximately 22% found once. The input for sequencing was PBMCs from blood, taken roughly 5 days after vaccination. These receptors were obtained from a man in his fifties who received an inactivated influenza vaccine.

The rearrangement joins TRBV5-1 to TRBJ2-2, with D maybe TRBD1 (5 bases). CDR3 length: 15 amino acids. The germline gives CDR1 SGHRS, CDR2 YFSETQ. V shed 2 bases and J shed 4 bases, with 12 bases lying between them. CDR3 in amino acids: CASSLQAQVTGELFF. The CDR3 DNA sequence: TGCGCCAGCAGCTTACAGGCTCAAGTCACCGGGGAGCTGTTTTTT.

The chain employs TRBV19 and TRBJ2-2; a possible D gene is TRBD1 (6 bases). The CDR3 covers 14 residues. V lost 5 bases, J lost 4 bases, and 11 bases lay in between. Germline loops: CDR1 LNHDA, CDR2 SQIVND (reference sequence). The chain's CDR3 is CASSWSGVTGELFF. The CDR3, as DNA: TGTGCCAGTAGTTGGTCAGGGGTCACCGGGGAGCTGTTTTTT.

The chain has TRBV3-1 and TRBJ2-7, with 7 bases aligning to TRBD2. V lost 6 bases and J lost 0; bases outside the gene matches: 11. The CDR3 loop spans 16 amino acids. Germline CDR1 is LGHDT and CDR2 is YNNKEL (reference sequence). CDR3: CASSSVGGYNSYEQYF. The CDR3 DNA is TGTGCCAGCAGTTCTGTCGGGGGGTACAACTCCTACGAGCAGTACTTC.

The sample holds a few counts of this clonotype. This sequence joins TRBV7-2 and TRBJ2-3; 7 positions match TRBD2. J lost 5 bases, V lost 7 bases, and 6 bases had no gene match. The CDR3 is 13 amino acids. Germline-derived CDR1 and CDR2 are SGHTA and FQGNSA. CDR3: CASTAGVLDTQYF. The CDR3 nucleotides read TGTGCCAGCACGGCGGGAGTTTTAGATACGCAGTATTTT. Variable domain in full (rest from reference TRBV7-2 and TRBJ2-3): GAGVSQSPSNKVTEKGKDVELRCDPISGHTALYWYRQSLGQGLEFLIYFQGNSAPDKSGLPSDRFSAERTGGSVSTLTIQRTQQEDSAVYLCASTAGVLDTQYFGPGTRLTVL.

The chain links TRBV7-2 to TRBJ1-1, with D uncertain. Germline CDR1 and CDR2: SGHTA and FQGNSA. CDR3 size: 13 residues. Between the trimmed V and J ends, which lost 3 bases and 8 bases, there was a span of 13 bases. The CDR3 sequence: CASSFGYQGEAFF. DNA for the CDR3: TGTGCCAGCAGCTTCGGGTATCAAGGGGAAGCTTTCTTT.

In this sample, this clonotype turned up a few times. The chain links TRBV29-1 to TRBJ2-5, with a possible D match to TRBD1 (6 bases). The CDR3 length is 12 residues. Germline V gene lookup returns CDR1 SQVTM and CDR2 ANQGSEA. V was clipped by 4 bases and J by 4 bases, with 10 bases between them. The CDR3 loop reads CSVAEGGETQYF. The CDR3 nucleotides read TGCAGCGTTGCCGAAGGGGGAGAGACCCAGTACTTC.

The V call is TRBV7-6, the J call TRBJ1-2; no definite D call. The V gene lost 3 bases and the J gene lost 4 bases, with 9 bases spanning the gap. This CDR3 spans 13 amino acids. Germline CDR1 reads SGHVS; CDR2 reads FNYEAQ. The CDR3 sequence: CASSFDGPYGYTF. The DNA of the CDR3 is TGTGCCAGCAGCTTCGACGGTCCCTATGGCTACACCTTC. The entire variable domain, with the rest obtained from reference TRBV7-6 and TRBJ1-2, is as follows: GAGVSQSPRYKVTKRGQDVALRCDPISGHVSLYWYRQALGQGPEFLTYFNYEAQQDKSGLPNDRFSAERPEGSISTLTIQRTEQRDSAMYRCASSFDGPYGYTFGSGTRLTVV.

This clonotype was seen many times. The rearrangement joins TRBV7-9 to TRBJ1-1, with D possibly TRBD1 on 5 matching bases. The ends were cut back, 5 bases at V and 1 base at J, with 11 bases in the middle. Germline loops: CDR1 SEHNR, CDR2 FQNEAQ (reference sequence). This CDR3 spans 14 amino acids. The CDR3 nucleotides read TGTGCCAGCAGCAGCGGTGGGGGGAACACTGAAGCTTTCTTT. This codes for CASSSGGGNTEAFF.

The table lists this clonotype with a few counts. V usage is TRBV20-1 and J usage is TRBJ2-5, with TRBD2 as a possible D gene (5 bases). Trimming took 6 bases from V and 5 from J, leaving 19 bases between them. Germline values: CDR1 DFQATT, CDR2 SNEGSKA (reference sequence). This CDR3 is 14 amino acids long. CDR3 DNA sequence: TGCAGTGCACCAATTCGTGGGCTAGCCGAGACCCAGTACTTC. Translation: CSAPIRGLAETQYF.

The V gene is TRBV18, the J gene TRBJ1-1; no firm D call. The germline V gene encodes CDR1 KGHSH and CDR2 LQKENI. CDR3 length: 14 amino acids. V was cut by 0 bases and J by 1 base, with 6 bases left in between. The CDR3 DNA sequence: TGTGCCAGCTCACCACCTAACGCGAACACTGAAGCTTTCTTT. Its protein is CASSPPNANTEAFF.

This rearrangement joins TRBV30 to TRBJ2-7; D possibly matches TRBD1 or TRBD2 (5 bases each). The CDR3 sequence is 12 residues long. The ends were cut back, 2 bases at V and 6 bases at J, with 11 bases in the middle. Germline values: CDR1 GTSNPN, CDR2 SVGIG (reference sequence). For the CDR3, the DNA is TGTGCCTGGAGTTATGGGGGTTCCGAGCAGTACTTC. Translation gives CAWSYGGSEQYF.

This clonotype came up a few times. This chain joins TRBV7-8 and TRBJ1-1; 7 nucleotides agree with TRBD1. Germline V gives CDR1 SGHVS, CDR2 FQNEAQ. The V and J ends lost 5 bases and 2 bases, in that order; junction bases with no gene match: 5. This CDR3 spans 14 amino acids. CDR3 amino acids: CASSTDRANTEAFF. The CDR3 bases are TGTGCCAGCAGCACAGACAGGGCTAACACTGAAGCTTTCTTT. Supplemented by reference TRBV7-8 and TRBJ1-1, the full variable domain reads GAGVSQSPRYKVAKRGQDVALRCDPISGHVSLFWYQQALGQGPEFLTYFQNEAQLDKSGLPSDRFFAERPEGSVSTLKIQRTQQEDSAVYLCASSTDRANTEAFFGQGTRLTVV.

A few counts support this clonotype. This chain uses TRBV3-1 with TRBJ2-7; 7 bases fit TRBD1. CDR3 length: 15 residues. In germline, CDR1 is LGHDT, CDR2 YNNKEL (reference sequence). The J segment lost 4 bases and the V segment lost 2 bases, leaving 8 bases of the junction unmatched. CDR3 DNA: TGTGCCAGCAGCCAAAAACCCACGGGACAGTACGAGCAGTACTTC. It specifies CASSQKPTGQYEQYF.

Here the CDR3 reads CASSTLAGRTYEQYF. CDR3 nucleotides: TGCGCCAGCAGCACCCTAGCGGGGCGGACCTACGAGCAGTACTTC. V is TRBV5-1 and J is TRBJ2-7; 9 bases match TRBD2. CDR1 and CDR2 (germline): SGHRS, YFSETQ. The trim removed 4 bases at V and 2 bases at J, leaving 7 bases unmatched. The CDR3 length is 15 residues.

This clonotype has more than one count but fewer than ten. The genes are TRBV6-2 or TRBV6-3 and TRBJ2-5; D is ambiguous. CDR1 MNHEY and CDR2 SVGEGT come from the germline V gene. The CDR3 is 11 residues long. V was cut by 5 bases and J by 5 bases, with 6 bases left in between. For the CDR3, the DNA is TGTGCCAGCAGTGGGGTGGAGACCCAGTACTTC. Encoded protein: CASSGVETQYF.

This clonotype was found a few times. This rearrangement joins TRBV10-1 to TRBJ2-2; D is unresolved. Trimming pared 6 bases from V and 6 bases from J, leaving 20 bases between. Germline V gene sequence: CDR1 WNHNN, CDR2 SYGVQD (reference sequence). This CDR3 is built from 16 residues. CDR3 sequence (DNA): TGCGCCAGCAGCGCCCACCGGACGCCATCGGCCGGGGAGCTGTTTTTT. The encoded protein is CASSAHRTPSAGELFF.

This sequence joins TRBV10-3 and TRBJ2-3, with TRBD1 identical over 10 bases. This CDR3 spans 15 amino acids. The V gene end was trimmed by 5 bases and the J gene end by 1 base; junction bases not matched to a gene: 3. Germline CDR1 and CDR2: ENHRY and SYGVKD. The chain's CDR3 is CAISTTGGGTDTQYF. The DNA of the CDR3 is TGTGCCATCAGTACGACAGGGGGCGGCACAGATACGCAGTATTTT.

The chain uses TRBV10-2 and TRBJ2-7; 11 positions agree with TRBD1. The CDR3 has 14 amino acids. Germline trimming cut 6 bases from V and 4 bases from J; bases unmatched to any gene: 5. The germline V gene has CDR1 WSHSY and CDR2 SAAADI. The CDR3 DNA sequence: TGCGCCAGCAGACTGGACAGGGGGCTATACGAGCAGTACTTC. Translating gives CASRLDRGLYEQYF.